This T cell receptor beta chain stems from a study of shared clonotypes between healthy human individuals. Study results and caveats: Investigators expected sequencing depth to affect clonotype sharing among donors. It was the non-shared clonotypes that had lower generation probabilities than clonotypes shared by all four donors.

This CDR3 region has 12 residues. Looked up from germline, CDR1 is ENHRY and CDR2 is SYGVKD. V was cut by 4 bases and J by 7 bases, with 10 bases left in between. Each of the donors was a healthy adult who was HIV-negative and had not had a recent acute infection or vaccination. Comments on this clone: The antigen remains unidentified.

Assay execution took place at the deep level. The assay was immunoSEQ multiplex PCR, and TCRdb's table has in-frame clones only and misses some. Among 230,000 or so clones listed, 60% to 70% were seen once. Sequenced sample: memory CD4+ T cells sorted from blood. The subset here: CD45RA-negative fraction. This TCR came from a man aged 30 to 39 in good health. This chain links TRBV10-3 with TRBJ1-1; TRBD1 might be the D (5 bases). The CDR3 reads CAISVRGSEAFF. DNA of the CDR3: TGTGCCATCAGTGTAAGGGGCAGTGAAGCTTTCTTT.